This T cell receptor (beta chain) was profiled in a study of blood T cell repertoires in COVID-19. Method: immunoSEQ multiplex PCR; TCRdb's copy keeps in-frame clones and lacks some. Of about 270,000 clones listed, around 82% are singletons. V was cut by 6 bases and J by 12 bases, with 15 bases left in between. The CDR3 has 12 amino acids. The V gene's germline CDR1 is WNHNN and CDR2 SYGVQD (reference sequence). The V call is TRBV10-1, the J call TRBJ2-1; TRBD1 is a possible D gene (5 bases). The material sequenced was peripheral blood. The receptor was derived from a woman aged 50 to 65 who had recovered from COVID-19. The CDR3 reads CASRMTVMGQFF. The CDR3 nucleotides are TGCGCCAGCAGGATGACAGTAATGGGGCAGTTCTTC.